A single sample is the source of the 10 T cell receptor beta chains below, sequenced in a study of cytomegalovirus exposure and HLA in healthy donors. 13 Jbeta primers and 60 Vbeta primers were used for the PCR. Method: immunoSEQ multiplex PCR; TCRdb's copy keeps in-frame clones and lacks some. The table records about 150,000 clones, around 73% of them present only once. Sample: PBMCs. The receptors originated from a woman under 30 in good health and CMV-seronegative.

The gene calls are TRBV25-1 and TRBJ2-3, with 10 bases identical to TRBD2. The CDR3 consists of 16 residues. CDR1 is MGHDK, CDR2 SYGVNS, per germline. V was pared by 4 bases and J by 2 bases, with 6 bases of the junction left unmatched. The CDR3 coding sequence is TGTGCCAGCAGTGCCCTCAGCGGGGGGGTCACAGATACGCAGTATTTT. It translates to CASSALSGGVTDTQYF.

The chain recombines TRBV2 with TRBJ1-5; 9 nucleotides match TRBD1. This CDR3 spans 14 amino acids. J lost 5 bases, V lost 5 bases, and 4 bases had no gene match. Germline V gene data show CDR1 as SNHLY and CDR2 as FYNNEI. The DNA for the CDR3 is TGTGCCAGCAGTTTACAGGGGGCTTATCAGCCCCAGCATTTT. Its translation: CASSLQGAYQPQHF.

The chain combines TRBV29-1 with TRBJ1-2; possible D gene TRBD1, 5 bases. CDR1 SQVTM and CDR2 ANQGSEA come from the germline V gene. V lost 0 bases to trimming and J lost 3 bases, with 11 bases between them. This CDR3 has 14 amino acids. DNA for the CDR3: TGCAGCGTTGAAGATTACCAGGGCCACTATGGCTACACCTTC. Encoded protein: CSVEDYQGHYGYTF.

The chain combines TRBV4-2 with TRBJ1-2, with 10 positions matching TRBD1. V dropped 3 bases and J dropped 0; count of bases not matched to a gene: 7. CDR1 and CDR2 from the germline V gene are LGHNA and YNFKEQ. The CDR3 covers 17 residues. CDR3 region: CASSQGDGTGANYGYTF. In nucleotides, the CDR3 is TGTGCCAGCAGCCAGGGGGACGGGACAGGGGCTAACTATGGCTACACCTTC.

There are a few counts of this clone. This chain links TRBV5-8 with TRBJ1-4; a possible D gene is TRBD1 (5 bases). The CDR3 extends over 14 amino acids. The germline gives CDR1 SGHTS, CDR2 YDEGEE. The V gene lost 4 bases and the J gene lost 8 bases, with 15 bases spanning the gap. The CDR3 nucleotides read TGTGCCAGCAGCCCTGGGGCCGGGTGGGAAAAACTGTTTTTT. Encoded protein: CASSPGAGWEKLFF. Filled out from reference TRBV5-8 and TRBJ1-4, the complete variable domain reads EAGVTQSPTHLIKTRGQQATLRCSPISGHTSVYWYQQALGLGLQFLLWYDEGEERNRGNFPPRFSGRQFPNYSSELNVNALELEDSALYLCASSPGAGWEKLFFGSGTQLSVL.

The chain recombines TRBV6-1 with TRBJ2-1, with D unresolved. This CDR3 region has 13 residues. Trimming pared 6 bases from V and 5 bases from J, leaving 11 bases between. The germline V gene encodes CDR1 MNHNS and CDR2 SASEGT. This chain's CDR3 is CASSRDIHNEQFF. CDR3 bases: TGTGCCAGCAGCCGTGACATCCACAATGAGCAGTTCTTC.

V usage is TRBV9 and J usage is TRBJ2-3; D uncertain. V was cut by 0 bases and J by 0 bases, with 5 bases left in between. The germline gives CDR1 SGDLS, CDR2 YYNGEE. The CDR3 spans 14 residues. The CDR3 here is CASSVGTSTDTQYF. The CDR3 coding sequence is TGTGCCAGCAGCGTAGGCACAAGCACAGATACGCAGTATTTT.

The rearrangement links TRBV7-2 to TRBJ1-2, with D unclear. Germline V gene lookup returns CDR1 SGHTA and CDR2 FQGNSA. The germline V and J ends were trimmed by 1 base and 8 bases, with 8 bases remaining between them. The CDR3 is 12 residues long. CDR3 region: CASSLGEWGYTF. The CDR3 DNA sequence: TGTGCCAGCAGCTTAGGGGAGTGGGGCTACACCTTC.

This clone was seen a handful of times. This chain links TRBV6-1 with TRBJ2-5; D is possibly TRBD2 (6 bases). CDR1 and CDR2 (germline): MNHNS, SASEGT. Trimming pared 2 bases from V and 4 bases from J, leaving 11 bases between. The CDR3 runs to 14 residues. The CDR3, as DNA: TGTGCCAGCAGTGAATTTCAGGGACTAGAGACCCAGTACTTC. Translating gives CASSEFQGLETQYF.

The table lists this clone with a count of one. DNA for the CDR3: TGTGCCAGCAGCTATAGCGGGGGCAGCACAGATACGCAGTATTTT. This codes for CASSYSGGSTDTQYF. The genes are TRBV7-3 and TRBJ2-3, with TRBD2 matching over 9 bases. The CDR3 loop spans 15 amino acids. Germline CDR1 and CDR2: SGHTA and FQGTGA. V shed 4 bases and J 0 bases; nucleotides not matched to a gene: 2.